Listed below are T cell receptor beta chains from one sample, sequenced in a study of T cell responses to AZD1222 COVID-19 vaccine. This table comes from immunoSEQ multiplex PCR, and its TCRdb copy is limited to in-frame clones, with some not included. This table has about 94,000 clones, around 84% appearing once. The material was peripheral blood, obtained 28 days after the second AZD1222 dose. Source of these receptors: an adult who received the AZD1222 COVID-19 vaccine. Both conserved end residues are part of each CDR3. The D gene is left open where the match is weak. Size is omitted from some rows. Given values are once, few, many or a class for expanded clones.

v_gene	j_gene	abundance	d_gene	CDR3nt	CDR3aa
TRBV27	TRBJ2-7	NA	NA	TGTGCCAGCCTCTCCTGGGACGCGAGAGAGCAGTACTTC	CASLSWDAREQYF
TRBV6-5	TRBJ1-1	many	NA	TGTGCCAGCAGTCTACTAGGGGGGAACACTGAAGCTTTCTTT	CASSLLGGNTEAFF
TRBV28	TRBJ2-5	NA	TRBD2	TGTGCCAGCAGCCCGATAGCGGGAGGAGGGGAGACCCAGTACTTC	CASSPIAGGGETQYF
TRBV11-2	TRBJ2-7	NA	TRBD1	TGTGCCAGCAGCTCGGGACAGGGGATATACGAGCAGTACTTC	CASSSGQGIYEQYF
TRBV5-1	TRBJ2-5	NA	NA	TGCGCCAGCAGCTTGGAAGGGTGGGTGGCCCAGTACTTC	CASSLEGWVAQYF
TRBV7-6	TRBJ2-1	NA	TRBD1	TGTGCCAGCAGCTTATTCGGGACAGGGTTAGGCAATGAGCAGTTCTTC	CASSLFGTGLGNEQFF
TRBV6-2/TRBV6-3	TRBJ2-7	NA	TRBD1	TGTGCCAGCAGCGACAGGGGGTACGAGCAGTACTTC	CASSDRGYEQYF
TRBV2	TRBJ1-1	NA	NA	TGTGCCAGCAGTGAGGGCCCCAACACTGAAGCTTTCTTT	CASSEGPNTEAFF
TRBV11-2	TRBJ1-4	NA	NA	TGTGCCAGCAGCCGATGGGGTGAAAAACTGTTTTTT	CASSRWGEKLFF
TRBV7-8	TRBJ2-5	few	TRBD2	TGTGCCAGCAGCAGCTATAGCGGGGGGGCAGGAGAGACCCAGTACTTC	CASSSYSGGAGETQYF
TRBV5-4	TRBJ1-4	NA	TRBD1	TGTGCCAGCAGCAATATCGGGACAGAATATGAAAAACTGTTTTTT	CASSNIGTEYEKLFF
TRBV5-6	TRBJ1-1	NA	NA	TGTGCCAGCAGCTTGTCGCCCGTACTGAACACTGAAGCTTTCTTT	CASSLSPVLNTEAFF
TRBV5-1	TRBJ1-5	once	TRBD1	TGCGCCAGCAGCTCGACAGGGGATCAGCCCCAGCATTTT	CASSSTGDQPQHF
TRBV5-6	TRBJ2-2	NA	TRBD2	TGTGCCAGCAGCCGTAGCGGGATCACCGGGGAGCTGTTTTTT	CASSRSGITGELFF
TRBV19	TRBJ2-3	NA	TRBD2	TGTGCCAGTAGTATATACAGCGGGAGGGACCTTAGCACAGATACGCAGTATTTT	CASSIYSGRDLSTDTQYF
TRBV3-1/TRBV3-2	TRBJ1-2	NA	TRBD1	TGTGCCAGCAGCACAAACCCGGGACAGGGGGCCTGCTTC	CASSTNPGQGACF
TRBV10-3	TRBJ2-1	NA	NA	TGTGCCACCAGGGGCGGCGGGAATGAGCAGTTCTTC	CATRGGGNEQFF
TRBV5-1	TRBJ1-6	NA	NA	TGCGCCAGCAGCTTGGTTCTCCAAGGGAGTTCACCCCTCCACTTT	CASSLVLQGSSPLHF
TRBV4-1	TRBJ2-7	NA	NA	TGCGCCAGCAGCCCACGGGACGGAGTCTACGAGCAGTACTTC	CASSPRDGVYEQYF
TRBV27	TRBJ1-2	NA	TRBD1	TGTGCCAGCAGTGGAAGGACAGGGTTCGGCGGCTACACCTTC	CASSGRTGFGGYTF
TRBV2	TRBJ1-5	few	TRBD1	TGTGCCAGCAGTGAAGCGGACCTGTGGACAGGGTGGCAGCCCCAGCATTTT	CASSEADLWTGWQPQHF
TRBV28	TRBJ1-2	NA	NA	TGTGCCAGCAGTTTACAGGGACACCATGGGTCCTTTTACTATGGCTACACCTTC	CASSLQGHHGSFYYGYTF
TRBV5-1	TRBJ2-1	once	TRBD2	TGCGCCAGCAGCTCGGGCCTGACCGGTGCTAGCGGGGGGCCCTACAATGAGCAGTTCTTC	CASSSGLTGASGGPYNEQFF
TRBV29-1	TRBJ2-7	NA	NA	TGCAGCGTTGAAGTCCCAGGGGCTTACGAGCAGTACTTC	CSVEVPGAYEQYF
TRBV28	TRBJ2-1	NA	TRBD2	TGTGCCAGCAGCGGGAGGGGCTACAATGAGCAGTTCTTC	CASSGRGYNEQFF
TRBV2	TRBJ2-1	NA	NA	TGTGCCAGCAGCCCCGCCGGGGGAGTCGATGAGCAGTTCTTC	CASSPAGGVDEQFF
TRBV5-1	TRBJ2-2	NA	TRBD1	TGCGCCAGCAGTCGGGGCCAAGGGACAGGGAACACCGGGGAGCTGTTTTTT	CASSRGQGTGNTGELFF
TRBV7-9	TRBJ2-5	NA	NA	TGTGCCAGCAGCCATCGGCGGGGACCGCTAGAGACCCAGTACTTC	CASSHRRGPLETQYF
TRBV7-3	TRBJ2-7	NA	TRBD2	TGTGCCAGCAGCTTAACCGGAGGGCCGGGAGGGGAGCAGTACTTC	CASSLTGGPGGEQYF
TRBV11-3	TRBJ1-5	once	TRBD1	TGTGCCAGCAGCTTGATCCAGGGGGATCAGCCCCAGCATTTT	CASSLIQGDQPQHF
TRBV18	TRBJ1-2	NA	NA	TGTGCCAGCTCACCACCCTCCCAGCCTTATGGCTACACCTTC	CASSPPSQPYGYTF
TRBV27	TRBJ2-7	NA	NA	TGTGCCAGCAGTTTAGTAGGGACTTCCTACGAGCAGTACTTC	CASSLVGTSYEQYF
TRBV6-5	TRBJ1-5	NA	NA	TGTGCCAGCAGTTACGGGGGTAGCAATCAGCCCCAGCATTTT	CASSYGGSNQPQHF
TRBV5-1	TRBJ1-3	NA	NA	TGCGCCAGCAGCCCTACCGGGGGGCCGGGAAACACCATATATTTT	CASSPTGGPGNTIYF
TRBV6-6	TRBJ1-5	once	TRBD1	TGTGCCAGCAGGAAGGACAGGGTTTGGGGTCAGCCCCAGCATTTT	CASRKDRVWGQPQHF
TRBV3-1/TRBV3-2	TRBJ1-1	NA	NA	TGTGCCAGCAGCCAAGACCCCGGGGATAGCACTGAAGCTTTCTTT	CASSQDPGDSTEAFF
TRBV10-2	TRBJ2-5	NA	NA	TGCGCCAGCAGGACTGACAGGATTGCGACCCAGTACTTC	CASRTDRIATQYF
TRBV5-1	TRBJ2-7	NA	NA	TGCGCCAGCAGCATCGGGTCTCACTACGAGCAGTACTTC	CASSIGSHYEQYF
TRBV7-8	TRBJ2-7	NA	NA	TGTGCCAGCAGCTTGGGGACATCCGTTTACGAGCAGTACTTC	CASSLGTSVYEQYF
TRBV7-9	TRBJ1-4	NA	TRBD1	TGTGCCAGCAGCTTTGGACAGGGAAATGAAAAACTGTTTTTT	CASSFGQGNEKLFF
TRBV27	TRBJ1-5	NA	TRBD1	TGTGCCAGCAGTTTATCGGGCAGGGGGCGAAATCAGCCCCAGCATTTT	CASSLSGRGRNQPQHF
TRBV13	TRBJ2-3	NA	TRBD2	TGTGCCAGCAGCTTGGGCAAACATAGCGGGAGGCAGGGAGATACGCAGTATTTT	CASSLGKHSGRQGDTQYF
TRBV7-8	TRBJ1-6	NA	TRBD1	TGTGCCAGCAGCCCGCGACAGGGTAGTTTGGCACCCCTCCACTTT	CASSPRQGSLAPLHF
TRBV19	TRBJ2-2	NA	NA	TGTGCCAGCGGGGACTTGCGGGGTTTTAACAGGGAGCTGTTTTTT	CASGDLRGFNRELFF
TRBV12-3/TRBV12-4	TRBJ1-1	NA	NA	TGTGCCAGCAGTGCCTACATGAACACTGAAGCTTTCTTT	CASSAYMNTEAFF
TRBV6-7	TRBJ2-2	few	NA	TGTGCCAGCAGTTACCCGCGGGTCCGCCCGAACACCGGGGAGCTGTTTTTT	CASSYPRVRPNTGELFF
TRBV3-1/TRBV3-2	TRBJ1-5	NA	NA	TGTGCCAGCAGCCAGTGGGGTCAGCCCCAGCATTTT	CASSQWGQPQHF
TRBV5-4	TRBJ2-1	once	TRBD2	TGTGCCAGCGCATCCGGACTAGTGGGCACCTACAATGAGCAGTTCTTC	CASASGLVGTYNEQFF
TRBV11-1	TRBJ1-5	NA	TRBD1	TGTGCCAGCAGCGCCGTTACAGGGGTGGCCCGGGTGCCCCAGCATTTT	CASSAVTGVARVPQHF
TRBV28	TRBJ1-4	NA	NA	TGTGCCAGCAGTAGGGGTTCGGTTGAAAAACTGTTTTTT	CASSRGSVEKLFF
TRBV4-3	TRBJ2-2	once	NA	TGCGCCAGCAGCCAAGATCCCGGAGGGGGGGCGGCGAACACCGGGGAGCTGTTTTTT	CASSQDPGGGAANTGELFF